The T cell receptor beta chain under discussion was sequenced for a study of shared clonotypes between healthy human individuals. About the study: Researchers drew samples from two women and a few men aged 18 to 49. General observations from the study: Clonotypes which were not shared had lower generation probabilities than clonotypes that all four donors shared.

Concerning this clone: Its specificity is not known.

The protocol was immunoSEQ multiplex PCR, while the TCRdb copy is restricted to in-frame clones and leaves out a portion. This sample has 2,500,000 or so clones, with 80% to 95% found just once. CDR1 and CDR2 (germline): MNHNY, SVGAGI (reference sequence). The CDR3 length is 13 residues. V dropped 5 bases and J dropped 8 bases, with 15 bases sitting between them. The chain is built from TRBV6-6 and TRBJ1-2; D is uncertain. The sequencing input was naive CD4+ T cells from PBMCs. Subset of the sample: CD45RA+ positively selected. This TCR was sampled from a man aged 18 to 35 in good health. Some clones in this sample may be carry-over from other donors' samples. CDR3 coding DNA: TGTGCCAGCAGTCAGACTGTGGTTGGAGGCTACACCTTC. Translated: CASSQTVVGGYTF.